The 7 T cell receptor beta chains below come from one sample, sequenced in a study of blood T cells in healthy people across ages. The second PCR ran roughly 6 to 11 cycles with a sample-barcoded 5' primer and J-beta primers. TCRdb analysed the 5' RACE reads with MiXCR anew, one entry per CDR3 protein. The sample comprises roughly 1.4 million distinct CDR3 sequences, 59% of which are singletons, and 6.7% rests with the top ten. What was sequenced was blood. The receptor source for this set is a man younger than 35 in good health.

This clonotype has just one count. One end of the junction fails to match germline, which may point to a read error. The chain links TRBV27 to TRBJ1-5; perhaps TRBD1 as D (6 bases). The CDR3 totals 15 residues. Germline values: CDR1 MNHEY, CDR2 SMNVEV (reference sequence). The CDR3 here is CASSLSGTNNQPQHF. DNA for the CDR3: TGTGCCAGCAGTCTATCCGGGACAAATAATCAGCCCCAGCATTTT.

In the case of this clonotype: At one boundary the junction diverges from the germline segment, which might be a read error. The rearrangement joins TRBV27 to TRBJ1-2, with a tentative D call TRBD1 (5 bases). In germline, CDR1 is MNHEY, CDR2 SMNVEV (reference sequence). This CDR3 spans 15 amino acids. The chain's CDR3 is CASSSSGRGGNDYTF. The CDR3 coding sequence is TGTGCCAGTAGTTCCTCGGGACGGGGTGGGAACGACTACACCTTC.

This clonotype was counted only a few times. V usage is TRBV5-1 and J usage is TRBJ2-3; TRBD1 might be the D (6 bases). Trimming left V 2 bases short and J 6 bases short, with 13 bases between. The CDR3 covers 14 residues. CDR1 and CDR2 from the germline V gene are SGHRS and YFSETQ. Here the CDR3 reads CASSLGQTMDTQYF. The CDR3 nucleotides read TGCGCCAGCAGCTTAGGACAGACAATGGATACGCAGTATTTT.

This clonotype appeared a few times. The chain has TRBV10-3 and TRBJ2-5; the match to TRBD1 covers 8 bases. Trimming at V came to 10 bases and at J to 3 bases, leaving 7 bases not matched to a gene. The germline V gene encodes CDR1 ENHRY and CDR2 SYGVKD. The CDR3 has 13 residues. The CDR3 reads CATDTGGKETQYF. For the CDR3, the DNA is TGTGCCACCGACACAGGGGGTAAAGAGACCCAGTACTTC.

The table lists this clonotype with a few counts. CDR3 protein: CSVPTGNEQYF. CDR3 DNA sequence: TGCAGCGTGCCTACAGGTAACGAGCAGTACTTC. J is TRBJ2-7 and V is TRBV29-1, with D tentatively TRBD1 (5 bases). The CDR3 is 11 amino acids. CDR1 is SQVTM and CDR2 is ANQGSEA in the germline V gene. The ends were cut back, 6 bases at V and 5 bases at J, with 11 bases in the middle.

The chain recombines TRBV12-3 or TRBV12-4 with TRBJ1-2; D perhaps matches TRBD1 (5 bases). V gave up 6 bases and J gave up 8 bases, with 16 bases separating them. The CDR3 spans 13 residues. The CDR3 nucleotides are TGTGCCAGCAGAAGCGTTGGGGCGGAGGGCTACACCTTC. This encodes CASRSVGAEGYTF.

This chain uses TRBV2 with TRBJ2-7; 7 bases line up with TRBD1. The CDR3 sequence is 14 residues long. Per germline, CDR1 SNHLY and CDR2 FYNNEI. The junction had 9 bases not matched to a gene; V was cut back by 6 bases and J by 4 bases. The CDR3: CASSYRGNEYEQYF. The CDR3 coding sequence is TGTGCCAGCAGCTACAGGGGAAATGAGTACGAGCAGTACTTC.